A selection of T cell receptor beta chains follows, all from one sample in a study of blood T cell repertoires in COVID-19. Only in-frame clones appear in the TCRdb table, and some are missing; sequencing was by immunoSEQ multiplex PCR. This table has roughly 190,000 clones, approximately 82% appearing once. Source material: PBMCs or T cells enriched from blood (not recorded which). Receptors were obtained from a woman between 55 and 75 years old with acute COVID-19. The CDR3 runs from the conserved cysteine through the conserved F or W. The D gene is left open where the match is weak. Clone size appears in some rows only: once, few, many, or a class for an expanded clone.

v_call: TRBV6-6
j_call: TRBJ1-6
clone_size: NA
d_call: NA
cdr3_nt: TGTGCCAGCAGTCCCCCCCGCAGGGGTGATCATTCACCCCTCCACTTT
cdr3_aa: CASSPPRRGDHSPLHF

v_call: TRBV5-8
j_call: TRBJ2-2
clone_size: NA
d_call: NA
cdr3_nt: TGTGCCAGCAGCGACTTACCTGGCGGGGAGCTGTTTTTT
cdr3_aa: CASSDLPGGELFF

v_call: TRBV9
j_call: TRBJ1-2
clone_size: NA
d_call: NA
cdr3_nt: TGTGCCAGCAGCTATAGTGTTGAAAGACCGGGCTATGGCTACACCTTC
cdr3_aa: CASSYSVERPGYGYTF

v_call: TRBV10-3
j_call: TRBJ2-3
clone_size: NA
d_call: TRBD2
cdr3_nt: TGTGCCATCAGTGCGGGATCTAGCGGGGGTGGGGATACGCAGTATTTT
cdr3_aa: CAISAGSSGGGDTQYF

v_call: TRBV4-3
j_call: TRBJ1-2
clone_size: NA
d_call: NA
cdr3_nt: TGCGCCAGCAGCCAAGACGCCTCCAGGGGCGGAGGCTACACCTTC
cdr3_aa: CASSQDASRGGGYTF

v_call: TRBV25-1
j_call: TRBJ1-2
clone_size: NA
d_call: NA
cdr3_nt: TGTGCCAGCAGTGAACCAGGGGTAAACTATGGCTACACCTTC
cdr3_aa: CASSEPGVNYGYTF

v_call: TRBV5-1
j_call: TRBJ2-7
clone_size: once
d_call: TRBD2
cdr3_nt: TGCGCCAGCAGCTTAATGACTAGCGATTCGTACGAGCAGTACTTC
cdr3_aa: CASSLMTSDSYEQYF

v_call: TRBV19
j_call: TRBJ2-1
clone_size: once
d_call: TRBD2
cdr3_nt: TGTGCCAGTAGTACACTAGCGGGAGGGCCGAGGAATGAGCAGTTCTTC
cdr3_aa: CASSTLAGGPRNEQFF

v_call: TRBV29-1
j_call: TRBJ2-7
clone_size: NA
d_call: NA
cdr3_nt: TGCAGCGTTGAAGCCGCTAGATCCGAGCAGTACTTC
cdr3_aa: CSVEAARSEQYF

v_call: TRBV13
j_call: TRBJ2-5
clone_size: NA
d_call: NA
cdr3_nt: TGTGCCAGCAGCTTAGAGGGGGAAGGGCAAGAGACCCAGTACTTC
cdr3_aa: CASSLEGEGQETQYF

v_call: TRBV6-5
j_call: TRBJ1-1
clone_size: NA
d_call: NA
cdr3_nt: TGTGCCAGCAGTTACTCTGCGCCCGCGGGTGAAGCTTTCTTT
cdr3_aa: CASSYSAPAGEAFF

v_call: TRBV9
j_call: TRBJ2-3
clone_size: few
d_call: TRBD2
cdr3_nt: TGTGCCAGCAGCGTAGCTTTCGGCGGGAGGTCTAGCACAGATACGCAGTATTTT
cdr3_aa: CASSVAFGGRSSTDTQYF

v_call: TRBV19
j_call: TRBJ1-5
clone_size: NA
d_call: NA
cdr3_nt: TGTGCCAGTAGTATAGTAGGCAGGGGTTCCAATCAGCCCCAGCATTTT
cdr3_aa: CASSIVGRGSNQPQHF